Listed below are T cell receptor beta chains from one sample, sequenced in a study of human T cells and chemical hapten exposure. Each CDR3 protein gets one entry after TCRdb re-called the RACE reads with MiXCR. Of 95,000 to 150,000 distinct CDR3 sequences listed, 13% are singletons. This specimen was whole blood, taken in connection with sensitization to the hapten diphenylcyclopropenone (DPC). These TCRs come from a woman aged 18-29 years with alopecia areata. Some clones in this sample may be carry-over from other donors' samples. The CDR3 runs from the conserved cysteine through the conserved F or W. Fields, in order: V gene, D gene, clone size, J gene, CDR3 protein, CDR3 DNA. D genes are given only for firm matches. Size values are once, few and many counts, or a class for expanded clones, and some rows have none.

TRBV29-1	TRBD2	few	TRBJ2-7	CSVALGGGDREQYF	TGCAGCGTCGCTTTGGGCGGGGGGGATCGTGAGCAGTACTTC
TRBV27	TRBD1	few	TRBJ2-1	CASRLGQGKGNEQFF	TGTGCCAGCAGACTGGGACAGGGGAAGGGTAATGAGCAGTTCTTC
TRBV18	TRBD1	few	TRBJ1-2	CASSPGQGNPNSYGYTF	TGTGCCAGCTCACCGGGACAGGGAAATCCCAATAGCTATGGCTACACCTTC
TRBV7-8	NA	NA	TRBJ2-3	CASSLAFVDTQYF	TGTGCCAGCAGCTTGGCGTTTGTGGATACGCAGTATTTT
TRBV2	NA	few	TRBJ2-7	CASSSESTYEQYF	TGTGCCAGCAGTTCAGAATCCACCTACGAGCAGTACTTC
TRBV7-2	NA	many	TRBJ2-1	CASSLGRSVDEQFF	TGTGCCAGCAGCTTAGGGCGGAGCGTCGATGAGCAGTTCTTC
TRBV30	NA	many	TRBJ2-2	CAWSVRGGELFF	TGTGCCTGGAGTGTACGGGGCGGGGAGCTGTTTTTT
TRBV12-3/TRBV12-4	TRBD2	NA	TRBJ2-5	CASSQLAGGPISRETQYF	TGTGCCAGCAGCCAACTAGCGGGGGGTCCGATTTCAAGAGAGACCCAGTACTTC
TRBV4-2	TRBD1	NA	TRBJ1-6	CASSQETQGAGSPLHF	TGTGCCAGCAGCCAAGAAACCCAGGGGGCGGGTTCACCCCTCCACTTT
TRBV11-2	NA	NA	TRBJ1-5	CASSLAANNQPQHF	TGTGCCAGCAGCTTAGCGGCTAACAATCAGCCCCAGCATTTT
TRBV6-2/TRBV6-3	TRBD2	NA	TRBJ2-1	CASSVGAGDNEQFF	TGTGCCAGCAGTGTGGGAGCGGGGGACAATGAGCAGTTCTTC
TRBV6-5	NA	many	TRBJ2-7	CASSPTAGRGLYEQYF	TGTGCCAGCAGTCCGACTGCCGGACGGGGTCTCTACGAGCAGTACTTC
TRBV7-6	TRBD2	NA	TRBJ2-1	CASSSPYLAGGIYNEQFF	TGTGCCAGCAGCTCCCCTTATCTAGCGGGGGGAATTTACAATGAGCAGTTCTTC
TRBV12-3/TRBV12-4	NA	few	TRBJ2-7	CASSPGDPREQYF	TGTGCCAGCAGCCCGGGTGATCCGAGAGAGCAGTACTTC
TRBV7-9	TRBD1	many	TRBJ2-1	CASSSPRDRGLISYNEQFF	TGTGCCAGCAGTTCCCCGCGGGACAGGGGGCTTATTAGCTACAATGAGCAGTTCTTC
TRBV29-1	NA	few	TRBJ1-5	CSVGSQPQHF	TGCAGCGTTGGCAGTCAGCCCCAGCATTTT
TRBV20-1	NA	few	TRBJ1-4	CSATGPVGEGVGEKLFF	TGCAGTGCCACGGGACCCGTCGGCGAAGGGGTTGGAGAAAAACTGTTTTTT
TRBV11-2	NA	many	TRBJ2-2	CASSLDRGGTGELFF	TGTGCCAGCAGCTTAGACAGGGGAGGCACCGGGGAGCTGTTTTTT
TRBV6-5	NA	many	TRBJ2-4	CASSNTGIEGKNIQYF	TGTGCCAGCAGCAATACGGGGATAGAAGGCAAAAACATTCAGTACTTC
TRBV12-3/TRBV12-4	TRBD2	few	TRBJ2-1	CASTGGLAGPNEQFF	TGTGCCAGCACCGGGGGGCTAGCGGGCCCCAATGAGCAGTTCTTC
TRBV4-3	NA	many	TRBJ2-3	CASSQLAGTDTQYF	TGCGCCAGCAGTCAACTCGCAGGCACAGATACGCAGTATTTT
TRBV6-2/TRBV6-3	NA	few	TRBJ2-3	CATSQTTADTQYF	TGTGCCACGTCGCAGACGACTGCAGATACGCAGTATTTT
TRBV13	TRBD2	NA	TRBJ2-3	CASSHLAGLRRDTQYF	TGTGCCAGCAGCCACCTAGCGGGACTCCGGAGGGATACGCAGTATTTT
TRBV9	NA	NA	TRBJ2-5	CASSPTGAETQYF	TGTGCCAGCAGCCCTACAGGTGCAGAGACCCAGTACTTC
TRBV7-6	NA	many	TRBJ1-6	CASSLAPRGDNSPLHF	TGTGCCAGCAGCTTAGCGCCCCGGGGTGATAATTCACCCCTCCACTTT
TRBV9	TRBD2	NA	TRBJ2-1	CASSVDWRGVVNEQFF	TGTGCCAGCAGCGTAGACTGGCGGGGGGTTGTCAATGAGCAGTTCTTC
TRBV6-5	NA	many	TRBJ2-6	CASSWGRTNVLTF	TGTGCCAGCAGCTGGGGACGGACCAACGTCCTGACTTTC
TRBV19	TRBD1	NA	TRBJ2-2	CATESQGSHTGELFF	TGTGCCACCGAATCACAGGGGTCCCACACCGGGGAGCTGTTTTTT
TRBV7-2	NA	few	TRBJ2-6	CASSLSAGPSGANVLTF	TGTGCCAGCAGCTTATCGGCAGGGCCGTCTGGGGCCAACGTCCTGACTTTC
TRBV9	NA	few	TRBJ1-3	CASSVGVSSGNTIYF	TGTGCCAGCAGCGTTGGGGTCTCATCTGGAAACACCATATATTTT
TRBV6-5	NA	few	TRBJ2-4	CASSSGPQNIQYF	TGTGCCAGCAGTTCGGGACCGCAAAACATTCAGTACTTC
TRBV3-1	NA	few	TRBJ2-1	CASSQIPSSYNEQFF	TGTGCCAGCAGCCAAATACCGAGCTCCTACAATGAGCAGTTCTTC
TRBV27	TRBD1	few	TRBJ2-7	CASSRETGITYEQYF	TGTGCCAGCAGTCGTGAGACAGGGATTACCTACGAGCAGTACTTC
TRBV20-1	TRBD2	NA	TRBJ2-7	CSASSPSGGSWGEQYF	TGCAGTGCTAGTAGCCCTAGCGGGGGCAGCTGGGGTGAGCAGTACTTC
TRBV6-2/TRBV6-3	NA	many	TRBJ2-5	CASSRQVFQETQYF	TGTGCCAGCAGTCGCCAGGTCTTCCAAGAGACCCAGTACTTC